This T cell receptor beta chain was recovered during a study of tumor-infiltrating lymphocytes in primary liver carcinoma. Study information: Tissue type made little difference to sample yields of roughly 3.65 to 7.13 million productive TCRbeta reads. Study findings and constraints: Comparison of CD4+ and CD8+ repertoires was precluded by bulk unsorted samples. Relative to blood, tumors carried a significantly larger fraction of the repertoire in their top 250 clones (p = 0.039).

Per germline, CDR1 SGHNT and CDR2 YENEEA. The CDR3 runs to 16 residues. The authors made TCR beta cDNA from about 500 ng total RNA with a constant-region primer. Nested multiplex PCR, run for three rounds with slightly modified ARM-PCR, yielded TCR beta libraries. Running 9 to 11 cycles apiece, the first two PCR rounds relied on TRBV1-TRBV30 forward primers together with a C-beta reverse primer. TCRdb independently ran MiXCR on the multiplex PCR reads; one entry per CDR3 protein. There are about 180,000 distinct CDR3 sequences in the sample; about 60% occur only once, and around 74% lies in the top ten. Concerning this clonotype: Its antigen is undetermined. A junction boundary mismatches the germline segment, possibly from a read error.

Unsorted whole blood supplied the RNA, and germline DNA was extracted too. The TCR was taken from a man aged 35 to 55 with primary liver carcinoma and hepatitis B virus infection. This chain uses TRBV11-3 with TRBJ1-3; D perhaps matches TRBD1 (5 bases). The sample comprised peripheral blood. The CDR3 DNA follows: TGTGCCAGCACCATCCGGTGGGGCTACTCTGGAAACACCGTATATTTT. Protein product: CASTIRWGYSGNTVYF.